Sequencing of this T cell receptor beta chain was carried out in a study of regulatory T cells in long-lasting Graves disease (dated by TCRdb to about 2021). Context from the whole study: Persistent Graves' disease was defined as persistently positive TSH receptor autoantibodies together with antithyroid drug treatment for over 5 years. Peripheral blood TCR sequencing and RNA sequencing compared persistent Graves' disease patients with newly diagnosed Graves' disease patients. The study was conducted in China and was registered as a clinical trial. A total of some 35 samples underwent TCR sequencing: some 13 from persistent and roughly 20 from newly diagnosed Graves' disease patients. Antithyroid drugs had been taken for about 10.3 years on average by persistent Graves' disease patients in the clinical cohort. General findings and caveats noted by the study authors: Patients with persistent disease shared more public clonotypes (about 2,700) than newly diagnosed patients did (approximately 970). The authors acknowledged the small sample size as a limitation that may reduce accuracy. The study examined only peripheral blood because the primary lesion, thyroid tissue, could not be accessed. TRBV28, TRBJ1-2 and TRBJ2-5 were preferentially used in persistent disease, while TRBV20-1 and TRBJ2-1 were favored in newly diagnosed disease. Compared with newly diagnosed patients, persistent Graves' disease patients had lower TCR Shannon entropy and fewer highly expanded clones, which suggests clonal expansion. Sequencing and analysis were limited to the TCR beta chain.

The CDR3, cysteine through phenylalanine, is 14 amino acids long. Of all the DNA, just the CDR3 is kept, 42 bases in frame from base 1. CDR1 and CDR2, per the germline V gene (reference sequence), are GTSNPN and SVGIG. The time point label corresponds to: persistent/refractory GD, antithyroid drugs over 5 years with positive TRAb. RNA was extracted from PBMCs in TRIzol for both TCR sequencing and RNA sequencing. The diagnosis of Graves' disease was made according to American Thyroid Association guidelines. Patients for the study were recruited at an endocrinology department in Xi'an, China. Each patient gave about 8.1 milliliters of peripheral blood, collected in an EDTA anticoagulant tube. Ficoll Paque Plus density gradient separation was used to isolate PBMCs, and no further T cell sorting was done. RNA quality was checked with an Agilent 2100 Bioanalyzer and agarose gel, and concentration with a NanoDrop 2000.

A note on this clonotype: Its antigen is not yet known. A much larger clone is a single base away; this may be a read error.

Library method: multiplex PCR. Instrument used: Illumina HiSeq 4000. CDR3 regions were amplified by Arm-PCR with iRepertoire HTBI primers to construct TCR beta libraries. PCR products were gel purified before sequencing. In the source study's methods: A total of roughly 58 TRBV and approximately 13 TRBJ segments were identified across samples and were used for gene usage analysis of CDR3 amino acid clonotypes. COPE and FqMerger were used to merge filtered high-quality paired reads into contigs. BLAST was used to align contigs to IMGT TRBV, TRBD and TRBJ reference genes, with CDR3 defined following IMGT. Clonotypes above 0.1% frequency were classified as highly expanded clones. Shannon entropy served as the measure of repertoire diversity, while the Gini coefficient captured V-J evenness. A clonotype was considered public if more than one individual shared it. The public reads were run again by TCRdb, first through fastp at Q25 and then through MiXCR, and only productive beta chains were kept. Every distinct CDR3 protein forms one entry, paired with its most common genes and DNA. These V and J calls derive from TCRdb rather than the authors' analysis. The sample table records a few hundred thousand distinct CDR3 sequences; 22% of these occur just once. Just over 55% of the sample is taken by the ten largest.

The TCR comes from a female donor with Graves disease. This specimen consisted of peripheral blood mononuclear cells (PBMCs), obtained when the disease was refractory, from a patient treated with antithyroid drugs. Recombination linked TRBV30 to TRBJ2-6; the D gene is possibly TRBD2, with 6 bases matching. This receptor has the CDR3 CACTRGSGANALTF. The DNA sequence is TGTGCCTGTACGCGGGGCTCTGGGGCCAACGCCCTGACTTTC.